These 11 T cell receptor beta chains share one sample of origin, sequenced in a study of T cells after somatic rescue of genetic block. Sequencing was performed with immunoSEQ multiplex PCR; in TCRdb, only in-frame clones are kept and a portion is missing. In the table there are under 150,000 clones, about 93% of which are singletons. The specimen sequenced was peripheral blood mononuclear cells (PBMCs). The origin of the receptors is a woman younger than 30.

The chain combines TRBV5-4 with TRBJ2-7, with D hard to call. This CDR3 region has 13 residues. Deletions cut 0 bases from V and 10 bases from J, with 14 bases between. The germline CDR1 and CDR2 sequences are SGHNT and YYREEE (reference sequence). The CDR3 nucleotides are TGTGCCAGCAGCTTGGATGCGGACCCAGTCCAGTACTTC. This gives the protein CASSLDADPVQYF.

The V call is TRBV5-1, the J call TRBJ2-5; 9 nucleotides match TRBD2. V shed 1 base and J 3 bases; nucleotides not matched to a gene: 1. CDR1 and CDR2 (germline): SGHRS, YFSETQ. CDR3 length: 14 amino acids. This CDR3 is CASSLRLAEETQYF. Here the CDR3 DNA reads TGCGCCAGCAGCTTGAGACTAGCGGAAGAGACCCAGTACTTC.

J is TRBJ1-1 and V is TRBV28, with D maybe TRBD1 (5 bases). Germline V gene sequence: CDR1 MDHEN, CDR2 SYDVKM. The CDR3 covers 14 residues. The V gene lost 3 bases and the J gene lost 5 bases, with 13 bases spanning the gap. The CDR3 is CASSLARVGTEAFF. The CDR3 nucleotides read TGTGCCAGCAGTTTGGCCAGGGTCGGGACTGAAGCTTTCTTT.

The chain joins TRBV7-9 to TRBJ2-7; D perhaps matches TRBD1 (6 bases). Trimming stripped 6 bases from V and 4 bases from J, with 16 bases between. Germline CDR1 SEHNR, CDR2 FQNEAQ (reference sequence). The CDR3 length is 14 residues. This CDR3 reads CASRSPRGTYEQYF. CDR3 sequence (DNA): TGTGCCAGCAGGTCGCCAAGGGGGACGTACGAGCAGTACTTC.

CDR3 amino acids: CGITGRLNTGELFF. In DNA form, the CDR3 reads TGTGGAATTACGGGTCGCCTAAACACCGGGGAGCTGTTTTTT. V gene TRBV21-1 combines with J gene TRBJ2-2; TRBD2, the table's D call, was not compared with the DNA. TRBV21-1 is annotated as a pseudogene. The length of the CDR3 is 14 residues.

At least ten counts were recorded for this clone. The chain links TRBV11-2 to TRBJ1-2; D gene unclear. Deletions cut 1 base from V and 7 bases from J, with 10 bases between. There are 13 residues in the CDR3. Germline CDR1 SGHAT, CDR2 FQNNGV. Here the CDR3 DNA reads TGTGCCAGCAGCTTAGGATCGGGTAGTGGCTACACCTTC. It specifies CASSLGSGSGYTF. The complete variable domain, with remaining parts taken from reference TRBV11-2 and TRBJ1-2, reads EAGVAQSPRYKIIEKRQSVAFWCNPISGHATLYWYQQILGQGPKLLIQFQNNGVVDDSQLPKDRFSAERLKGVDSTLKIQPAKLEDSAVYLCASSLGSGSGYTFGSGTRLTVV.

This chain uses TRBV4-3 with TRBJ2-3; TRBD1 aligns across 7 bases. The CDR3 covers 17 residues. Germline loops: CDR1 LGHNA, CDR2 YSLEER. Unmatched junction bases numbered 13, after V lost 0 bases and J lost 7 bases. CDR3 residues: CASSQDWTGMQTNTQYF. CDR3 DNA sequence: TGCGCCAGCAGCCAAGATTGGACAGGTATGCAGACTAATACGCAGTATTTT.

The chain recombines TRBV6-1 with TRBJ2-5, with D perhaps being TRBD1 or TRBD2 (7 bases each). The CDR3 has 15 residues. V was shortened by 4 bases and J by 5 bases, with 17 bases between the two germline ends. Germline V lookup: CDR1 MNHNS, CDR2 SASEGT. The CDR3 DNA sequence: TGTGCCAGCAGTGGAGGCCAGGGGGGGGTGGAGACCCAGTACTTC. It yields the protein CASSGGQGGVETQYF.

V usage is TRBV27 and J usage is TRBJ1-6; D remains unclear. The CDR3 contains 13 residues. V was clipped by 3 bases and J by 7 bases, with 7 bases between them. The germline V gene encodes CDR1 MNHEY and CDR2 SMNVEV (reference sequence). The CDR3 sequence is CASSLERNSPLHF. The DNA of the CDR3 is TGTGCCAGCAGTTTGGAGAGGAATTCACCCCTCCACTTT.

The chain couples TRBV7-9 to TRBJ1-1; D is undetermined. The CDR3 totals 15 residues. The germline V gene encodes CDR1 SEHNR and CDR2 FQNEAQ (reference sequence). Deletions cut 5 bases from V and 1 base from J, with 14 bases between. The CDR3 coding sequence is TGTGCCAGCAGCCCCCGAACAGACAAGAACACTGAAGCTTTCTTT. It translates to CASSPRTDKNTEAFF.

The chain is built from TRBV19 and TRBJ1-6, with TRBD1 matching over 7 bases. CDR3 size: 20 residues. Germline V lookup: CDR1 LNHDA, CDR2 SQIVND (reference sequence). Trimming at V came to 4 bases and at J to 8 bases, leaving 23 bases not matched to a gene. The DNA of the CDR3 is TGTGCCAGTAGTACCTTTATTCAATCCCCCGCCGGGACAGCGGATTCACCCCTCCACTTT. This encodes CASSTFIQSPAGTADSPLHF.